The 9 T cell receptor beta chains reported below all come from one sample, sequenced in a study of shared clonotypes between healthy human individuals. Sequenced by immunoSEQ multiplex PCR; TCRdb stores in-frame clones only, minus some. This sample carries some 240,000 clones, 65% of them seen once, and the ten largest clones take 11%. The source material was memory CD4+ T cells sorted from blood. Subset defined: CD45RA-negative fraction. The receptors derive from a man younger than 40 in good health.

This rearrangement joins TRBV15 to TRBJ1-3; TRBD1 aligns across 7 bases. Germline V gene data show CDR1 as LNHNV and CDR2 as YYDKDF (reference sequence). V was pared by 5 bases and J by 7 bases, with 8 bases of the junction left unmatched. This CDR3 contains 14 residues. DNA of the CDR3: TGTGCCACCAGCCGAAACAGGGGTTCGAACACCATATATTTT. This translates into CATSRNRGSNTIYF.

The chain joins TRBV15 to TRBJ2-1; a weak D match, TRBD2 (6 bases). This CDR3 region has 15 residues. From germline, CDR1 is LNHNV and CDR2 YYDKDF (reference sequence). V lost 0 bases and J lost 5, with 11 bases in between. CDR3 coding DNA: TGTGCCACCAGCAGAGATCTAGCGCCTGACAATGAGCAGTTCTTC. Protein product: CATSRDLAPDNEQFF.

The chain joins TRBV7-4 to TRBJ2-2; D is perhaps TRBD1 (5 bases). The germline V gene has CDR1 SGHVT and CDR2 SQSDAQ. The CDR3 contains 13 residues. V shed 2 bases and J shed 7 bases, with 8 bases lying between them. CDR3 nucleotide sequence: TGTGCCAGCAGCTTAAGGGGAAACGGGGAGCTGTTTTTT. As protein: CASSLRGNGELFF.

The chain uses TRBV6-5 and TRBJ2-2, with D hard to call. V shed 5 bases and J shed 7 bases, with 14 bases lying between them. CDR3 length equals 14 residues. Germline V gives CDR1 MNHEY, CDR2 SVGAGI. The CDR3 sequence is CASSKRTDHGELFF. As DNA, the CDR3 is TGTGCCAGCAGTAAGAGGACCGACCACGGGGAGCTGTTTTTT.

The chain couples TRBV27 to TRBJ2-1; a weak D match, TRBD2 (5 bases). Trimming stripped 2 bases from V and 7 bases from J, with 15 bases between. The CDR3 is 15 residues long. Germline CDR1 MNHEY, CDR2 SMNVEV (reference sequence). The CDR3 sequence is CASSLAGPQTNEQFF. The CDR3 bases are TGTGCCAGCAGTTTAGCGGGCCCCCAGACAAATGAGCAGTTCTTC.

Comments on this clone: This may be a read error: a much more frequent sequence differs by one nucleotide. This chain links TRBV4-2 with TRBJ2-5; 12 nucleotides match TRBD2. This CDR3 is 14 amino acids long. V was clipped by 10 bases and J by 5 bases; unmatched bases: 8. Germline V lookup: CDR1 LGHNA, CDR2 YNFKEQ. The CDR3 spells CATVTSGSVETQYF. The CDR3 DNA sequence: TGTGCCACCGTGACTAGCGGGAGTGTGGAGACCCAGTACTTC.

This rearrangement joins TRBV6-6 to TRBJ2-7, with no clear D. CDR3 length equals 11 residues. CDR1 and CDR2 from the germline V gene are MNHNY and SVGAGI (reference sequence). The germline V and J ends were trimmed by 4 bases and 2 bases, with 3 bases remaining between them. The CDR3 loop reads CASSSAYEQYF. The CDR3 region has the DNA TGTGCCAGCAGTTCAGCCTACGAGCAGTACTTC.

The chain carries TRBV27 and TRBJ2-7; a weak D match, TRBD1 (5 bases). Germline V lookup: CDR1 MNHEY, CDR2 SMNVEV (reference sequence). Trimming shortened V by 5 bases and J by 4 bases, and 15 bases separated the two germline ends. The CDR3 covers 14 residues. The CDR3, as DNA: TGTGCCAGCAGTAGACTTGGTCAGGGATACGAGCAGTACTTC. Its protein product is CASSRLGQGYEQYF.

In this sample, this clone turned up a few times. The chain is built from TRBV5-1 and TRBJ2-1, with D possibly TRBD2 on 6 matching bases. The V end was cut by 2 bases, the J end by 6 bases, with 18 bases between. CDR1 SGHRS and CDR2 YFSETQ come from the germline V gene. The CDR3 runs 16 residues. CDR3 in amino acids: CASSFSSGAGGNEQFF. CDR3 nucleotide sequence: TGCGCCAGCAGCTTCAGTAGTGGGGCCGGGGGCAATGAGCAGTTCTTC.